This record covers a single TCR beta chain. TCRdb's copy holds only in-frame clones and misses some; the assay was immunoSEQ multiplex PCR. The sample has about 55,000 clones, more than 80% seen once. This sample stems from a study of T cell changes during pregnancy in multiple sclerosis. In germline, CDR1 is SGHNT, CDR2 YENEEA. Trimming took off 7 bases at V and 5 bases at J, with 21 bases between the two ends. CDR3 length: 16 amino acids. This TCR derives from a female donor with multiple sclerosis, enrolled in a pregnancy study. V usage is TRBV11-3 and J usage is TRBJ2-1, with a weak D call TRBD1 (5 bases). The source was CD4+ T cells from peripheral blood mononuclear cells, collected in the first trimester of pregnancy. CDR3 sequence (DNA): TGTGCCAGCAATGAAGGCAGGGCCCCCCCTGACAATGAGCAGTTCTTC. Translating it yields CASNEGRAPPDNEQFF. The variable domain in full, completed from reference TRBV11-3 and TRBJ2-1, reads EAGVVQSPRYKIIEKKQPVAFWCNPISGHNTLYWYLQNLGQGPELLIRYENEEAVDDSQLPKDRFSAERLKGVDSTLKIQPAELGDSAVYLCASNEGRAPPDNEQFFGPGTRLTVL.